Here is one TCR beta chain with its context. The antigen is unknown. CDR3 length equals 13 residues. The germline CDR1 and CDR2 sequences are GTSNPN and SVGIG (reference sequence). The data were produced by immunoSEQ multiplex PCR, yet TCRdb's version contains in-frame clones alone and is incomplete. The sample shows about 100,000 clones, around four fifths of them seen only once. The data derive from a study of radiotherapy plus CTLA-4 blockade in lung cancer. Study as a whole: Objective responses were observed in 15% to 20% of patients, and disease control was achieved by roughly 31%. Study-level points and caveats: Alongside interferon-beta, early blood T cell clone dynamics were reportedly the best predictor of response. Following radiotherapy plus ipilimumab, tumor-derived TCR clones expanded in the blood.

Patients with chemo-refractory metastatic non-small-cell lung cancer received focal radiation plus CTLA-4 blockade with ipilimumab. This chain joins TRBV30 and TRBJ1-1, with D possibly matching TRBD1 (5 bases). Sequencing was performed on peripheral blood, taken from a patient treated with radiotherapy plus ipilimumab. The clonotype comes from a human donor with non-small cell lung cancer who had stable disease on radiotherapy plus ipilimumab. CDR3 amino acids: CAGGVAAGTEAFF. Here the CDR3 DNA reads TGTGCAGGAGGGGTGGCCGCGGGCACTGAAGCTTTCTTT.